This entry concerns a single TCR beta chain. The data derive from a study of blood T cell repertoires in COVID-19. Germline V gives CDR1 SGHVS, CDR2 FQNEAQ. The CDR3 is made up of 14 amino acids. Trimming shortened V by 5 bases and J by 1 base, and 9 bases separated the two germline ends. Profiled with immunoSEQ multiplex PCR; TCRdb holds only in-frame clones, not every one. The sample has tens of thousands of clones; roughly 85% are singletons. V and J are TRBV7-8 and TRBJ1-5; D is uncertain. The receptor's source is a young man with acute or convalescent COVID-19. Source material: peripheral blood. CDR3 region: CASSLLGSNQPQHF. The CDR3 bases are TGTGCCAGCAGCCTCCTCGGGAGCAATCAGCCCCAGCATTTT.